This is a list of T cell receptor beta chains from one sample in a study of shared clonotypes between healthy human individuals. TCRdb keeps only in-frame clones here, not all; method: immunoSEQ multiplex PCR. The data hold about 480,000 clones, with over 60% observed a single time. Material: PBMCs. The receptors originated from a middle-aged woman in good health. Some clones in this sample may be carry-over from other donors' samples. The CDR3 runs from the conserved cysteine through the conserved F or W. The order of the fields is V gene, D gene, J gene, clone size, CDR3 DNA, CDR3 protein. A D gene is named only where the DNA matches it firmly. Clone size, where shown, is once, few, many, or a class for clones that have expanded.

V: TRBV23-1; D: TRBD1; J: TRBJ2-2; size: once; DNA: TGCGCCAGCAGTCAATCAGGACAGGGAGTGACCGGGGAGCTGTTTTTT; CDR3: CASSQSGQGVTGELFF
V: TRBV19; D: TRBD1; J: TRBJ1-2; size: few; DNA: TGTGCCAGTGCCTCGGACAGGGCTAACTATGGCTACACCTTC; CDR3: CASASDRANYGYTF
V: TRBV7-3; D: -; J: TRBJ2-2; size: -; DNA: TGTGCCAGCAGCCCATCGAGGCTAGCGGGGGAGCTGTTTTTT; CDR3: CASSPSRLAGELFF
V: TRBV6-5; D: TRBD1; J: TRBJ1-2; size: -; DNA: TGTGCCAGCAGTTACGAGACAGGGTTCGGCTACACCTTC; CDR3: CASSYETGFGYTF
V: TRBV19; D: TRBD2; J: TRBJ2-1; size: -; DNA: TGTGCCAGTAGGGCATACAGGACTAGCGGAGGGGAGGGTGAGCAGTTCTTC; CDR3: CASRAYRTSGGEGEQFF
V: TRBV15; D: TRBD1; J: TRBJ1-5; size: -; DNA: TGTGCCACCAGCAGGGACAGGGGGAATCAGCCCCAGCATTTT; CDR3: CATSRDRGNQPQHF
V: TRBV6-1; D: -; J: TRBJ1-2; size: -; DNA: TGTGCCAGCAGTGAAGACGCACAGACGGCTGGCTACACCTTC; CDR3: CASSEDAQTAGYTF
V: TRBV29-1; D: TRBD2; J: TRBJ2-1; size: -; DNA: TGCAGCGTGAGAGCTAGCGGGAGCTACAATGAGCAGTTCTTC; CDR3: CSVRASGSYNEQFF
V: TRBV20-1; D: -; J: TRBJ2-7; size: -; DNA: TGCAGTGCCCGTAGCGCCTACGAGCAGTACTTC; CDR3: CSARSAYEQYF
V: TRBV6-5; D: -; J: TRBJ2-7; size: -; DNA: TGTGCCAGCAGGGACAGTCGGCGGGCGGTGTACGAGCAGTACTTC; CDR3: CASRDSRRAVYEQYF